This TCR beta chain was sequenced in a study of T-cell memory formation after mild COVID-19. Study-level background: Clustering of TCRs was largely donor specific.

CDR1 is LGHDT and CDR2 is YNNKEL in the germline V gene (reference sequence). The CDR3 length is 14 residues. Between the trimmed V and J ends, which lost 4 bases and 0 bases, there was a span of 6 bases. A single record per CDR3 protein comes from TCRdb applying MiXCR to the 5' RACE reads. The sample includes about 130,000 distinct CDR3 sequences, roughly 6% of them seen just once. Sequenced sample: PBMCs or a T cell subset sorted from them (not recorded which). The receptor was derived from an adult woman who had mild COVID-19 (a few samples of this study predate the infection). Cell type and time point are not known. V gene TRBV3-1 combines with J gene TRBJ1-4; D is uncertain. The chain's CDR3 is CASSPDATNEKLFF. CDR3 nucleotide sequence: TGTGCCAGCAGCCCAGACGCAACTAATGAAAAACTGTTTTTT.